A single sample gave rise to the 14 T cell receptor beta chains below, sequenced in a study of T cell repertoires in cytomegalovirus infection. TCRdb re-called the reads through MiXCR, storing one row per CDR3 protein. The repertoire includes over 450,000 distinct CDR3 sequences, 10% to 12% of them detected once, and about a tenth sits in the top ten. The specimen sequenced was PBMCs. Every receptor here comes from a human donor in good health (CMV status not recorded). Some clones in this sample may be carry-over from other donors' samples.

Many counts were recorded for this clonotype. This chain uses TRBV28 with TRBJ1-2; D perhaps matches TRBD1 (6 bases). This CDR3 region has 14 residues. V was pared by 3 bases and J by 2 bases, with 10 bases between. The germline V gene encodes CDR1 MDHEN and CDR2 SYDVKM. CDR3 region: CASSLAGENYGYTF. The CDR3, as DNA: TGTGCCAGCAGTTTGGCAGGGGAGAACTATGGCTACACCTTC.

This clonotype has a count of ten or more. The chain is built from TRBV3-1 and TRBJ2-7; D uncertain. Germline loops: CDR1 LGHDT, CDR2 YNNKEL (reference sequence). The CDR3 has 14 amino acids. Trimming took 0 bases from V and 3 from J, leaving 9 bases between them. As DNA, the CDR3 is TGTGCCAGCAGCCAAGACAGTAACCACTACGAGCAGTACTTC. Residues: CASSQDSNHYEQYF.

This clonotype has just a few counts. The chain links TRBV4-1 to TRBJ1-2; 7 positions agree with TRBD1. The ends lost 2 bases at V and 3 bases at J; junction bases unmatched: 3. The V gene's germline CDR1 is MGHRA and CDR2 YSYEKL. CDR3 length: 14 amino acids. The CDR3 sequence: CASSQNQGDYGYTF. The DNA for the CDR3 is TGCGCCAGCAGCCAAAATCAGGGGGACTATGGCTACACCTTC.

The chain combines TRBV19 with TRBJ2-3, with TRBD2 as a possible D gene (6 bases). The CDR3 totals 14 residues. The germline V gene has CDR1 LNHDA and CDR2 SQIVND (reference sequence). Trimming shortened V by 4 bases and J by 6 bases, and 14 bases separated the two germline ends. The CDR3 sequence: CASSTRPGGDTQYF. The CDR3 DNA follows: TGTGCCAGTAGTACTAGACCCGGAGGGGATACGCAGTATTTT.

Ten or more counts support this clonotype. V and J are TRBV28 and TRBJ2-7; no definite D call. Germline values: CDR1 MDHEN, CDR2 SYDVKM. This CDR3 is 19 amino acids long. Trimming removed 2 bases at V and 4 bases at J, with 27 bases between. The CDR3 loop is CASSLEISFQAPLRYEQYF. DNA of the CDR3: TGTGCCAGCAGTTTAGAGATTTCCTTTCAGGCCCCTCTCCGGTACGAGCAGTACTTC.

The chain recombines TRBV6-2 or TRBV6-3 with TRBJ2-7; 9 bases align to TRBD2. The CDR3 consists of 15 residues. After removal of 6 bases from V and 2 bases from J, the junction contained 8 bases not matched to a gene. The germline V gene has CDR1 MNHEY and CDR2 SVGEGT. CDR3 in DNA: TGTGCCAGCAGCGACGAGGCTAGCGGGACCTACGAGCAGTACTTC. Its protein product is CASSDEASGTYEQYF.

There are a few counts of this clonotype. V is TRBV20-1 and J is TRBJ1-2; D gene uncertain. There are 12 residues in the CDR3. Germline-derived CDR1 and CDR2 are DFQATT and SNEGSKA (reference sequence). Trimming took 3 bases from V and 0 from J, leaving 5 bases between them. CDR3 sequence reads: CSARHPNYGYTF. CDR3 nucleotide sequence: TGCAGTGCTAGGCATCCTAACTATGGCTACACCTTC.

This chain uses TRBV4-1 with TRBJ1-6, with 10 bases fitting TRBD1. V lost 4 bases and J lost 5; bases outside the gene matches: 8. CDR1 and CDR2 (germline): MGHRA, YSYEKL. The CDR3 has 17 amino acids. The CDR3 nucleotides are TGCGCCAGCAGCCCGGGGACAGGGGATTCGGATAATTCACCCCTCCACTTT. Residues: CASSPGTGDSDNSPLHF.

This clonotype was detected many times. The chain couples TRBV7-8 to TRBJ2-1; TRBD2 matches 8 bases. The CDR3 totals 15 residues. Germline trimming cut 3 bases from V and 5 bases from J; bases unmatched to any gene: 6. Germline V gene lookup returns CDR1 SGHVS and CDR2 FQNEAQ. This CDR3 reads CASSFSGVVNNEQFF. The DNA for the CDR3 is TGTGCCAGCAGCTTTAGCGGGGTGGTGAACAATGAGCAGTTCTTC. Variable domain in full (rest from reference TRBV7-8 and TRBJ2-1): GAGVSQSPRYKVAKRGQDVALRCDPISGHVSLFWYQQALGQGPEFLTYFQNEAQLDKSGLPSDRFFAERPEGSVSTLKIQRTQQEDSAVYLCASSFSGVVNNEQFFGPGTRLTVL.

This clonotype came up many times. The J gene is TRBJ1-4, the V gene TRBV2; D gene ambiguous. Germline CDR1 SNHLY, CDR2 FYNNEI. Trimming took off 7 bases at V and 8 bases at J, with 17 bases between the two ends. The CDR3 length is 14 residues. CDR3 nucleotide sequence: TGTGCCAGCAAAGTTCCGGGAATGAAGGAAAAACTGTTTTTT. Its translation: CASKVPGMKEKLFF.

This clonotype has a count of ten or more. The DNA for the CDR3 is TGTGCCAGCAGCTTAAAGCGGGAGTACTACAATGAGCAGTTCTTC. The encoded protein is CASSLKREYYNEQFF. This chain uses TRBV5-4 with TRBJ2-1; the match to TRBD2 covers 8 bases. Germline lookup yields CDR1 SGHNT and CDR2 YYREEE (reference sequence). V was clipped by 2 bases and J by 3 bases; unmatched bases: 4. The CDR3 is 15 amino acids.

The table lists this clonotype with many counts. V is TRBV11-2 and J is TRBJ2-3; 7 bases agree with TRBD2. In germline, CDR1 is SGHAT, CDR2 FQNNGV. After removal of 5 bases from V and 2 bases from J, the junction contained 4 bases not matched to a gene. The CDR3 extends over 14 amino acids. The DNA for the CDR3 is TGTGCCAGCAGCCGGGACTACCTCACAGATACGCAGTATTTT. Encoded protein: CASSRDYLTDTQYF. Together with reference TRBV11-2 and TRBJ2-3, the CDR3 gives the full variable domain: EAGVAQSPRYKIIEKRQSVAFWCNPISGHATLYWYQQILGQGPKLLIQFQNNGVVDDSQLPKDRFSAERLKGVDSTLKIQPAKLEDSAVYLCASSRDYLTDTQYFGPGTRLTVL.

Ten or more counts support this clonotype. The rearrangement uses TRBV7-8 and TRBJ2-1; 7 bases line up with TRBD2. The V segment lost 1 base and the J segment 4 bases; nucleotides outside the gene matches: 7. There are 16 residues in the CDR3. Per the germline V gene, CDR1 is SGHVS and CDR2 is FQNEAQ. The CDR3 is CASSLVYDSGYNEQFF. The CDR3 region has the DNA TGTGCCAGCAGCTTAGTGTATGATAGCGGGTACAATGAGCAGTTCTTC.

This clonotype was detected ten times or more. This sequence joins TRBV3-1 and TRBJ1-5, with no clear D. Germline V lookup: CDR1 LGHDT, CDR2 YNNKEL (reference sequence). CDR3 length equals 14 residues. Trimming cost V 3 bases and J 2 bases, with 8 bases left between them. The CDR3, as DNA: TGTGCCAGCAGCCAGGCCTGGGGCAATCAGCCCCAGCATTTT. As protein: CASSQAWGNQPQHF.